There are a few counts of the clone carrying this T cell receptor beta chain. Its cognate antigen is unknown. Germline V gives CDR1 DFQATT, CDR2 SNEGSKA (reference sequence). V was pared by 4 bases and J by 3 bases, with 12 bases between. This CDR3 has 13 residues. The record originates from a study of response to subunit inactivated influenza vaccine. Study-wide results and caveats: T cells newly recruited by each seasonal influenza vaccination are few, the authors suggested.

TCRdb reprocessed the RT-PCR reads with MiXCR, giving one entry per CDR3 protein. The sample has about 780,000 distinct CDR3 sequences, around 18% seen once; the top ten hold about 11%. This receptor was taken from a man aged 45-65 years who received an inactivated influenza vaccine. This chain uses TRBV20-1 with TRBJ2-5; no clear D gene. Sequencing used PBMCs from blood, obtained 5 to 6 days after vaccination. The CDR3, as DNA: TGCAGTGCTATTCTGGGGTCGAAAGAGACCCAGTACTTC. It codes for CSAILGSKETQYF.